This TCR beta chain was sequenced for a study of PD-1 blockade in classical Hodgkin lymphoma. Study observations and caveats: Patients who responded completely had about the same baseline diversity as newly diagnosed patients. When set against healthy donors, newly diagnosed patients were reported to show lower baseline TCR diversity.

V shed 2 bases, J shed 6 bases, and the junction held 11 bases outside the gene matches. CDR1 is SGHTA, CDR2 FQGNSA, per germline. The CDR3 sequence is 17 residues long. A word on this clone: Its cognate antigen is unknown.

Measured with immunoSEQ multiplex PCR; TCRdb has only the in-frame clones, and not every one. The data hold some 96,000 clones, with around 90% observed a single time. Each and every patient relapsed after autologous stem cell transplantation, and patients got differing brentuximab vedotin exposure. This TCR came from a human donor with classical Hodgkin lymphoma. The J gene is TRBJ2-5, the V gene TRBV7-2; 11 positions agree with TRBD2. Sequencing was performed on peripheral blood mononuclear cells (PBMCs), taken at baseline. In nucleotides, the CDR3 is TGTGCCAGCAGCTTAAGTGGGACTAGCGGCTACATGAAGACCCAGTACTTC. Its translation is CASSLSGTSGYMKTQYF.